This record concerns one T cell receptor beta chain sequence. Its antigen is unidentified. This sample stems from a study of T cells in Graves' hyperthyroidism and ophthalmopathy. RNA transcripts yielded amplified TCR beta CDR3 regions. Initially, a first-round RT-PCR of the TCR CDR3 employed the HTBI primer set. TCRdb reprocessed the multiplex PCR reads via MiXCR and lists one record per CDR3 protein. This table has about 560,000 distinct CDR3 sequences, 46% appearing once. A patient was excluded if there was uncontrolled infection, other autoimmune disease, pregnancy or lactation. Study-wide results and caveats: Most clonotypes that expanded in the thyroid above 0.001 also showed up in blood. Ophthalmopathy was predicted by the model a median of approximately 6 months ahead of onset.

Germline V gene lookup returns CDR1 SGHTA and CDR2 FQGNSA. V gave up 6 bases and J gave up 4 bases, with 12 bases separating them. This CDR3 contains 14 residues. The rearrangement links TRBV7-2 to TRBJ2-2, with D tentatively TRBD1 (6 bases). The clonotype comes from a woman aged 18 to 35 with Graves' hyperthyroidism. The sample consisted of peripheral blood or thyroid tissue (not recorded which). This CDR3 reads CASRPQGITGELFF. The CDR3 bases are TGTGCCAGCAGGCCCCAGGGGATCACCGGGGAGCTGTTTTTT.